In its sample, the clone carrying this T cell receptor beta chain was seen a few times. This specimen belongs to a study of blood T cell repertoires in COVID-19. The overall study: Spain, Italy and the United States supplied samples that represented acute and convalescent COVID-19. In each case, the material was cDNA or gDNA derived from T cells, B-cell-depleted T cells, or PBMCs.

The CDR3 length is 15 residues. Germline CDR1 reads SGHTA; CDR2 reads FQGNSA. The V gene end was trimmed by 1 base and the J gene end by 6 bases; junction bases not matched to a gene: 9. Profiling relied on immunoSEQ multiplex PCR, and the TCRdb table lists in-frame clones only, not all of them. This sample yields 95,000 to 150,000 clones, of which around 80% are seen a single time; approximately 16% belongs to the top ten. Source material: peripheral blood. The receptor was isolated from a man between 60 and 75 years old with active or convalescent COVID-19. The V gene is TRBV7-2, the J gene TRBJ2-7, with TRBD2 matching 7 bases. CDR3: CASSLGGGRWAEQYF. CDR3 coding DNA: TGTGCCAGCAGCTTAGGGGGCGGGAGATGGGCCGAGCAGTACTTC.